The 25 T cell receptor beta chains below all came from one sample that was sequenced in a study of metastatic and nonmetastatic thyroid tumors (dated by TCRdb to the early 2020s). No treatment had been received by any patient before thyroid surgery. Library generation was performed with PCR. The listed sequencing device is Illumina HiSeq 4000. TCRdb cleaned the public reads at Q25 with fastp, built clones with MiXCR and kept in-frame beta chains. The sample table lists roughly 12,000 clones, roughly 38% of them with a count of one. Around 16% of the sample goes to the ten largest clones. The sample consisted of tumor tissue. These receptors came from a female donor with papillary thyroid cancer or a benign thyroid nodule (not recorded which). Some clones in this sample may be carry-over from other donors' samples.

This chain connects TRBV10-2 to TRBJ2-5; 12 bases map to TRBD2. V lost 6 bases, J lost 2 bases, and 4 bases stayed unmatched. The CDR3 runs to 15 residues. Per germline, CDR1 WSHSY and CDR2 SAAADI. CDR3 in DNA: TGCGCCAGCAGAGGACTAGCGGGAACACAAGAGACCCAGTACTTC. It encodes CASRGLAGTQETQYF.

This clone was picked up a small number of times. The chain recombines TRBV9 with TRBJ2-2; D is undetermined. Trimming removed 0 bases from V and 8 bases from J, with 5 bases in between. The CDR3 length is 12 residues. Germline V gene sequence: CDR1 SGDLS, CDR2 YYNGEE. CDR3 amino acids: CASSVDMGELFF. The DNA for the CDR3 is TGTGCCAGCAGCGTAGATATGGGGGAGCTGTTTTTT.

The chain is built from TRBV11-2 and TRBJ2-7; 7 bases map to TRBD1. Germline loops: CDR1 SGHAT, CDR2 FQNNGV. The CDR3 covers 13 residues. The V and J ends lost 2 bases and 3 bases, in that order; junction bases with no gene match: 1. CDR3: CASSLTGDYEQYF. The DNA for the CDR3 is TGTGCCAGCAGCTTAACAGGGGACTACGAGCAGTACTTC.

The chain recombines TRBV9 with TRBJ2-2, with D hard to call. CDR1 and CDR2 from the germline V gene are SGDLS and YYNGEE. This CDR3 is built from 17 residues. Between the trimmed V and J ends, which lost 0 bases and 0 bases, there was a span of 12 bases. The CDR3 protein is CASSVEGYGPNTGELFF. The CDR3 region has the DNA TGTGCCAGCAGCGTAGAGGGTTACGGCCCGAACACCGGGGAGCTGTTTTTT.

This chain joins TRBV2 and TRBJ2-3; TRBD1 aligns across 12 bases. The CDR3 spans 16 residues. J gave up 6 bases and V 7 bases, and 11 bases lay outside the gene matches. Germline V gene sequence: CDR1 SNHLY, CDR2 FYNNEI. The CDR3 protein is CASTHSGQGAGDTQYF. The CDR3 nucleotides are TGTGCCAGCACCCACTCGGGACAGGGGGCGGGTGATACGCAGTATTTT.

This clone turned up a few times. V is TRBV6-1 and J is TRBJ2-3; 11 bases fit TRBD1. CDR1 MNHNS and CDR2 SASEGT come from the germline V gene. V was clipped by 7 bases and J by 3 bases; unmatched bases: 6. The CDR3 covers 15 residues. The CDR3 protein is CASTSGQGATDTQYF. In DNA, the CDR3 is TGTGCCAGCACCTCAGGACAGGGGGCAACAGATACGCAGTATTTT.

This clone occurred a few times. At one end, the junction sequence differs from germline, possibly due to a read error. V usage is TRBV28 and J usage is TRBJ1-5; D is unclear. Germline CDR1 and CDR2: MDHEN and SYDVKM. The CDR3 extends over 15 amino acids. The DNA for the CDR3 is TGTGCCAGCAGTTTGCCATGGCCGAGCAATCAGACCCAGCATTTT. Translating it yields CASSLPWPSNQTQHF. Looking up the rest from reference TRBV28 and TRBJ1-5 gives the full variable domain: DVKVTQSSRYLVKRTGEKVFLECVQDMDHENMFWYRQDPGLGLRLIYFSYDVKMKEKGDIPEGYSVSREKKERFSLILESASTNQTSMYLCASSLPWPSNQTQHFGDGTRLSIL.

The rearrangement joins TRBV6-1 to TRBJ2-5, with D perhaps matching TRBD2 (6 bases). This CDR3 is 15 amino acids long. Germline-derived CDR1 and CDR2 are MNHNS and SASEGT. Trimming cost V 6 bases and J 2 bases, with 16 bases left between them. The CDR3 is CASSSQGGSQETQYF. As DNA, the CDR3 is TGTGCCAGCAGCAGTCAGGGAGGTAGTCAAGAGACCCAGTACTTC.

The chain has TRBV3-1 and TRBJ2-1; D possibly corresponds to TRBD2 (5 bases). V dropped 5 bases and J dropped 3 bases, with 11 bases sitting between them. CDR1 is LGHDT and CDR2 is YNNKEL in the germline V gene (reference sequence). The CDR3 loop spans 14 amino acids. The CDR3 DNA reads TGTGCCAGCAGCTGGAACGGGAACTACAATGAGCAGTTCTTC. As protein: CASSWNGNYNEQFF.

This chain connects TRBV9 to TRBJ1-2, with D perhaps TRBD1 (5 bases). The CDR3 length is 14 residues. In germline, CDR1 is SGDLS, CDR2 YYNGEE. Trimming left V 4 bases short and J 6 bases short, with 16 bases between. This CDR3 reads CASSPRDARDGYTF. CDR3 nucleotides: TGTGCCAGCAGCCCCAGGGACGCCAGGGATGGCTACACCTTC.

By share, this clone counts as medium-sized (0.01 to 0.1%). The junction departs from the called germline gene at one end, perhaps through a read error. Other DNA sequences in the same sample also yield this CDR3. The CDR3 protein is CASRRGSDNQPQHF. Here the CDR3 DNA reads TGCGCCAGCAGGAGGGGGTCAGACAATCAGCCCCAGCATTTT. This chain links TRBV2 with TRBJ1-5, with a possible D match to TRBD1 (6 bases). CDR1 is SNHLY, CDR2 FYNNEI, per germline. The length of the CDR3 is 14 residues.

This rearrangement joins TRBV30 to TRBJ2-7; D may be TRBD2 (6 bases). Germline V gene lookup returns CDR1 GTSNPN and CDR2 SVGIG (reference sequence). The CDR3 sequence is 14 residues long. Between the trimmed V and J ends, which lost 2 bases and 7 bases, there was a span of 18 bases. The CDR3 spells CAWSRIAGRGEQYF. Written as DNA, the CDR3 is TGTGCCTGGAGTAGAATCGCGGGAAGAGGAGAGCAGTACTTC.

This clone was observed a few times. This chain uses TRBV6-2 or TRBV6-3 with TRBJ2-1; D uncertain. In germline, CDR1 is MNHEY, CDR2 SVGEGT. The germline V and J ends were trimmed by 2 bases and 6 bases, with 14 bases remaining between them. This CDR3 comprises 15 residues. CDR3 region: CASSYPSLAINEQFF. The CDR3 DNA follows: TGTGCCAGCAGTTACCCGAGTTTAGCAATCAATGAGCAGTTCTTC.

In its sample, this clone was seen a few times. The chain carries TRBV6-1 and TRBJ1-6; 8 nucleotides match TRBD1. J gave up 5 bases and V 6 bases, and 3 bases lay outside the gene matches. This CDR3 has 14 amino acids. CDR1 is MNHNS and CDR2 is SASEGT in the germline V gene. The CDR3: CASSRQGNNSPLHF. The CDR3 DNA reads TGTGCCAGCAGCCGACAGGGGAATAATTCACCCCTCCACTTT.

In this sample, this clone turned up a few times. V is TRBV11-3 and J is TRBJ2-1; 11 nucleotides match TRBD2. With V trimmed by 3 bases and J by 5 bases, 3 bases remained unmatched. The CDR3 length is 15 residues. Germline V gene lookup returns CDR1 SGHNT and CDR2 YENEEA. The CDR3 bases are TGTGCCAGCAGCTTGGGACTAGCGGAAAACAATGAGCAGTTCTTC. Translated: CASSLGLAENNEQFF.

The J gene is TRBJ1-2, the V gene TRBV20-1; D is undetermined. With 3 bases removed from V and 2 bases from J, the gap between germline ends came to 7 bases. The length of the CDR3 is 12 residues. Germline loops: CDR1 DFQATT, CDR2 SNEGSKA (reference sequence). The CDR3 protein is CSASVQNYGYTF. The CDR3, as DNA: TGCAGTGCTAGTGTACAGAACTATGGCTACACCTTC.

CDR3 sequence: CSAKGAGTSTDTQYF. DNA of the CDR3: TGCAGTGCTAAGGGTGCAGGGACTAGCACAGATACGCAGTATTTT. The chain carries TRBV20-1 and TRBJ2-3; perhaps TRBD2 as D (6 bases). CDR3 length equals 15 residues. Germline V gene sequence: CDR1 DFQATT, CDR2 SNEGSKA (reference sequence). V lost 4 bases and J 0 bases, leaving 14 bases between the germline ends.

The chain links TRBV5-7 to TRBJ2-2, with unresolved D. TRBV5-7 is placed among ORFs of uncertain function. The CDR3 totals 13 residues. V dropped 0 bases and J dropped 3 bases, with 3 bases sitting between them. The CDR3: CASSLGDTGELFF. The CDR3 nucleotides are TGTGCCAGCAGCTTGGGAGACACCGGGGAGCTGTTTTTT.

This sequence joins TRBV6-1 and TRBJ2-7, with TRBD1 matching 7 bases. Germline V CDR1 and CDR2: MNHNS, SASEGT. CDR3 length: 15 residues. The ends lost 1 base at V and 0 bases at J; junction bases unmatched: 3. For the CDR3, the DNA is TGTGCCAGCAGTGAAGAGGGGGCCGCCTCCTACGAGCAGTACTTC. Amino acids: CASSEEGAASYEQYF.

The V gene is TRBV5-1, the J gene TRBJ2-7, with 7 bases aligning to TRBD1. V dropped 4 bases and J dropped 5; count of bases not matched to a gene: 9. The CDR3 spans 14 residues. Germline loops: CDR1 SGHRS, CDR2 YFSETQ. CDR3 protein: CASSLQTGNNEQYF. In DNA form, the CDR3 reads TGCGCCAGCAGCCTGCAGACAGGGAATAACGAGCAGTACTTC.

The V gene is TRBV19, the J gene TRBJ1-1; weak D call: TRBD1 (5 bases). Trimming removed 5 bases at V and 7 bases at J, with 23 bases between. The CDR3 is 16 amino acids. The germline gives CDR1 LNHDA, CDR2 SQIVND (reference sequence). The CDR3 loop is CASSGKGDQIYDEAFF. CDR3 in DNA: TGTGCCAGTAGTGGCAAAGGGGACCAAATCTACGATGAAGCTTTCTTT.

V usage is TRBV18 and J usage is TRBJ1-6; a weak D match, TRBD1 (6 bases). Trimming shortened V by 4 bases and J by 7 bases, and 14 bases separated the two germline ends. CDR1 and CDR2 from the germline V gene are KGHSH and LQKENI. The CDR3 consists of 15 residues. The DNA of the CDR3 is TGTGCCAGCTCACGTTGGCAGGGGCGAAATTCACCCCTCCACTTT. This translates into CASSRWQGRNSPLHF.

By frequency in the sample, this clone is medium-sized. The chain links TRBV12-3 or TRBV12-4 to TRBJ1-6; TRBD1 agrees at 7 bases. The trim removed 3 bases at V and 7 bases at J, leaving 3 bases unmatched. This CDR3 is 14 amino acids long. The CDR3 region has the DNA TGTGCCAGCAGTTTTCAGGGGGGGAATTCACCCCTCCACTTT. Amino acids: CASSFQGGNSPLHF.

The chain carries TRBV2 and TRBJ2-7; 12 bases fit TRBD1. The CDR3 has 13 residues. Trimming at V came to 7 bases and at J to 4 bases, leaving 2 bases not matched to a gene. The germline V gene encodes CDR1 SNHLY and CDR2 FYNNEI. The DNA of the CDR3 is TGTGCCAGCACGGGACAGGGGGCGTACGAGCAGTACTTC. This codes for CASTGQGAYEQYF.

This chain links TRBV28 with TRBJ2-7; 7 nucleotides line up with TRBD1. This CDR3 is 14 amino acids long. With 6 bases clipped from V and 2 bases from J, the junction kept 7 bases outside the gene matches. CDR1 MDHEN and CDR2 SYDVKM come from the germline V gene. DNA for the CDR3: TGTGCCAGCAGATACGACAGGGCCCCCTACGAGCAGTACTTC. Amino acids: CASRYDRAPYEQYF.